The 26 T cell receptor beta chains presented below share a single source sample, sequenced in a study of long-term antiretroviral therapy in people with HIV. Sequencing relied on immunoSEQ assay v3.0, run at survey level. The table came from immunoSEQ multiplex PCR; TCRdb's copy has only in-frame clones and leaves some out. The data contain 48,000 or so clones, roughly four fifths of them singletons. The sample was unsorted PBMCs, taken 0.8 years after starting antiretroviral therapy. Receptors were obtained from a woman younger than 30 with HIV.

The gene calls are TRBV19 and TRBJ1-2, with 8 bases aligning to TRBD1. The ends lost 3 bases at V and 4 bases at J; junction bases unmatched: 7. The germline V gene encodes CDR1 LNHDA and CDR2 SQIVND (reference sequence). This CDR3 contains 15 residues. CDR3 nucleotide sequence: TGTGCCAGTAGTATTGGAACAGGGGGATTCTATGGCTACACCTTC. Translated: CASSIGTGGFYGYTF.

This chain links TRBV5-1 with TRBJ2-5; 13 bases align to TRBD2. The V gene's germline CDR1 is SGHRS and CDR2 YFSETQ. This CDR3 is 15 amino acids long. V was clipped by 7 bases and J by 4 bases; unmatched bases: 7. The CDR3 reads CASRGTSGAGETQYF. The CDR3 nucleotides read TGCGCCAGCCGAGGGACTAGCGGGGCGGGAGAGACCCAGTACTTC. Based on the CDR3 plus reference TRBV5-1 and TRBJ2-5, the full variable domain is KAGVTQTPRYLIKTRGQQVTLSCSPISGHRSVSWYQQTPGQGLQFLFEYFSETQRNKGNFPGRFSGRQFSNSRSEMNVSTLELGDSALYLCASRGTSGAGETQYFGPGTRLLVL.

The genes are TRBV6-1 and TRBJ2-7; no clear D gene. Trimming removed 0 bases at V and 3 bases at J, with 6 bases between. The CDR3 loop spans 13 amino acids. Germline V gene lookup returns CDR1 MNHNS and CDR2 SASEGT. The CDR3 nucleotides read TGTGCCAGCAGTGAAGCCGGTCTCTACGAGCAGTACTTC. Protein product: CASSEAGLYEQYF.

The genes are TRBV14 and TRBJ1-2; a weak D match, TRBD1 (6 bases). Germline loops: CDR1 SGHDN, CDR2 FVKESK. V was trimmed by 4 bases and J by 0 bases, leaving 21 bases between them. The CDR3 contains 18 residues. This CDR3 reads CASSLDRRGRTANYGYTF. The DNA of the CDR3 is TGTGCCAGCAGCCTTGATCGAAGAGGCAGGACAGCTAACTATGGCTACACCTTC.

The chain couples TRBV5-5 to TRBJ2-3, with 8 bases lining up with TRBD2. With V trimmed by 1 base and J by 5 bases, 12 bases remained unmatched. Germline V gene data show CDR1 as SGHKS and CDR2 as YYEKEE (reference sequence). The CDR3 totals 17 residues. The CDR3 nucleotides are TGTGCCAGCAGCTTGATATCGTGGCGGGAGGAAAAAGATACGCAGTATTTT. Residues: CASSLISWREEKDTQYF. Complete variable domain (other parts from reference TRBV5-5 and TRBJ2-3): DAGVTQSPTHLIKTRGQQVTLRCSPISGHKSVSWYQQVLGQGPQFIFQYYEKEERGRGNFPDRFSARQFPNYSSELNVNALLLGDSALYLCASSLISWREEKDTQYFGPGTRLTVL.

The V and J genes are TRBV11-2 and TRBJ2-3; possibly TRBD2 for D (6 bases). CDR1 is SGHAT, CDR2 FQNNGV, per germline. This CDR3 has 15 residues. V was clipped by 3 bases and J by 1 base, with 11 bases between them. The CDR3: CASSFGGGGTDTQYF. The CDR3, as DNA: TGTGCCAGCAGCTTCGGGGGTGGTGGCACAGATACGCAGTATTTT.

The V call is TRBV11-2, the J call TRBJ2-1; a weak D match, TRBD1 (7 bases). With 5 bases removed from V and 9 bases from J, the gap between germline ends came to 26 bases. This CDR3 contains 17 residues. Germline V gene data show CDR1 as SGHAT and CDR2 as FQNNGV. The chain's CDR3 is CASSLRQGGPRTSEQFF. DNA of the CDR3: TGTGCCAGCAGCCTGAGGCAGGGGGGCCCCCGTACTAGTGAGCAGTTCTTC.

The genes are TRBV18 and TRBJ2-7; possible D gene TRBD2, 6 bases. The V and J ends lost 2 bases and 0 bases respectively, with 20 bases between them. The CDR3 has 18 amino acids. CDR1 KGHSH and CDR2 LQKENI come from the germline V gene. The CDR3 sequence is CASSPWSGAPGSSYEQYF. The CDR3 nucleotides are TGTGCCAGCTCACCATGGTCGGGTGCCCCCGGGAGCTCCTACGAGCAGTACTTC. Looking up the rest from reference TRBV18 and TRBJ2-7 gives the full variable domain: NAGVMQNPRHLVRRRGQEARLRCSPMKGHSHVYWYRQLPEEGLKFMVYLQKENIIDESGMPKERFSAEFPKEGPSILRIQQVVRGDSAAYFCASSPWSGAPGSSYEQYFGPGTRLTVT.

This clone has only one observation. In nucleotides, the CDR3 is TGTGCCAGCAGTTATCGAATGACAGACACAGATACGCAGTATTTT. Encoded protein: CASSYRMTDTDTQYF. The gene calls are TRBV6-6 and TRBJ2-3, with D perhaps matching TRBD1 (5 bases). The CDR3 has 15 residues. The germline V and J ends were trimmed by 3 bases and 2 bases, with 12 bases remaining between them. The germline V gene encodes CDR1 MNHNY and CDR2 SVGAGI (reference sequence).

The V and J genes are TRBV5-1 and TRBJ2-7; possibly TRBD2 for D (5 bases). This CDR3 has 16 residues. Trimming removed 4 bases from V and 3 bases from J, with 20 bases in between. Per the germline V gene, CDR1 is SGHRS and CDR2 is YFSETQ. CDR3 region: CASSLFGRAGSYEQYF. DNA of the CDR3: TGCGCCAGCAGCCTGTTCGGTCGGGCGGGCAGCTACGAGCAGTACTTC.

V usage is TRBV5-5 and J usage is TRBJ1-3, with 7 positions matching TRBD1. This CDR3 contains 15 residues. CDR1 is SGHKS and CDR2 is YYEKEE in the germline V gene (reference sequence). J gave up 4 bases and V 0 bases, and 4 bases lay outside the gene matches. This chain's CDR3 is CASSLAPGGGNTIYF. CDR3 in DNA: TGTGCCAGCAGCTTGGCCCCAGGGGGAGGAAACACCATATATTTT.

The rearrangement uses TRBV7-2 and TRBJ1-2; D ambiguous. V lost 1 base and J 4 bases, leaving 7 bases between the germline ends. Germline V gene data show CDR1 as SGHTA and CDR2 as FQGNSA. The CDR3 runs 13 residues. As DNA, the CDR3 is TGTGCCAGCAGCTTAGACGCTCGCTATGGCTACACCTTC. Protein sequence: CASSLDARYGYTF. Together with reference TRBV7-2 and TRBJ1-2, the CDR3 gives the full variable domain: GAGVSQSPSNKVTEKGKDVELRCDPISGHTALYWYRQSLGQGLEFLIYFQGNSAPDKSGLPSDRFSAERTGGSVSTLTIQRTQQEDSAVYLCASSLDARYGYTFGSGTRLTVV.

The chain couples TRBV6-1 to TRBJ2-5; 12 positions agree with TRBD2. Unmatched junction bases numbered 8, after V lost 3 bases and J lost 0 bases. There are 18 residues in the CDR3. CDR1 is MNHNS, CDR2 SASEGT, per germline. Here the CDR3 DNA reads TGTGCCAGCAGTGATCTGAGGCTAGCGGGAGGGTACCAAGAGACCCAGTACTTC. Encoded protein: CASSDLRLAGGYQETQYF.

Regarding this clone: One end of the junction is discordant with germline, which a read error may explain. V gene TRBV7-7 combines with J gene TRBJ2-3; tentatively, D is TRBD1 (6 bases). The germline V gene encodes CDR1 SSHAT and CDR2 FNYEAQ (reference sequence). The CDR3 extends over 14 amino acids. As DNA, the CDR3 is TGTGCTAGCAGCTTAGGGGGACCTGGGGATACGCAGTATTTT. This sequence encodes CASSLGGPGDTQYF. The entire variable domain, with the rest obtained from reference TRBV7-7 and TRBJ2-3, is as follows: GAGVSQSPRYKVTKRGQDVTLRCDPISSHATLYWYQQALGQGPEFLTYFNYEAQPDKSGLPSDRFSAERPEGSISTLTIQRTEQRDSAMYRCASSLGGPGDTQYFGPGTRLTVL.

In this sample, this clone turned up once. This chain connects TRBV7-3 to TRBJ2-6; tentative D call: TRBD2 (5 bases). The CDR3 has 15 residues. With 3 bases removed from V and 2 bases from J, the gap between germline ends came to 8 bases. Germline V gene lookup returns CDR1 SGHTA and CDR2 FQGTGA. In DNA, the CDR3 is TGTGCCAGCAGCTTGGGAGTCACTGGGGCCAACGTCCTGACTTTC. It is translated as CASSLGVTGANVLTF.

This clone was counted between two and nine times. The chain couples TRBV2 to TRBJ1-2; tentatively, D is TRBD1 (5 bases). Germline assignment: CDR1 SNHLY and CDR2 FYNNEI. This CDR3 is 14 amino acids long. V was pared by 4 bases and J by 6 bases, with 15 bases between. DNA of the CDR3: TGTGCCAGCAGTGTAGGGGCGGGGTTGGATGGCTACACCTTC. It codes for CASSVGAGLDGYTF. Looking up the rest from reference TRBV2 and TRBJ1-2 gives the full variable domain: EPEVTQTPSHQVTQMGQEVILRCVPISNHLYFYWYRQILGQKVEFLVSFYNNEISEKSEIFDDQFSVERPDGSNFTLKIRSTKLEDSAMYFCASSVGAGLDGYTFGSGTRLTVV.

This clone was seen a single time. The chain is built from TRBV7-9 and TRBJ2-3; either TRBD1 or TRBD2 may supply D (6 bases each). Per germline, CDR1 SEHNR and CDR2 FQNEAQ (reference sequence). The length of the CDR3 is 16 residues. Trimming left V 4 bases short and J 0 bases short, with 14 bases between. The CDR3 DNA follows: TGTGCCAGCAGCTCGTCCGGGGGCTGGAGCACAGATACGCAGTATTTT. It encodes CASSSSGGWSTDTQYF.

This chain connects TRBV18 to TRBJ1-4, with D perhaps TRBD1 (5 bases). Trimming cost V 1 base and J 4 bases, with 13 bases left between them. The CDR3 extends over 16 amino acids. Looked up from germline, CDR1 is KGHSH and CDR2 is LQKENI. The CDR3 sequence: CASSPLVSGGNEKLFF. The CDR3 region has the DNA TGTGCCAGCTCACCACTCGTCAGTGGGGGTAATGAAAAACTGTTTTTT.

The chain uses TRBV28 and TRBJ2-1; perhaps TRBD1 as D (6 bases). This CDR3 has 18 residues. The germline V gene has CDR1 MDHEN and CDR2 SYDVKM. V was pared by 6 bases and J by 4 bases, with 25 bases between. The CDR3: CASRRDRQALEAYNEQFF. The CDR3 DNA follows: TGTGCCAGCAGGCGCGACCGACAGGCCCTGGAGGCATACAATGAGCAGTTCTTC.

In DNA, the CDR3 is TGTGCCACCAGCAGAGATTTGGGGGCTGGCAATGAGCAGTTCTTC. This codes for CATSRDLGAGNEQFF. The chain couples TRBV15 to TRBJ2-1, with D tentatively TRBD1 (6 bases). V dropped 0 bases and J dropped 6 bases, with 12 bases sitting between them. In germline, CDR1 is LNHNV, CDR2 YYDKDF (reference sequence). This CDR3 has 15 amino acids.

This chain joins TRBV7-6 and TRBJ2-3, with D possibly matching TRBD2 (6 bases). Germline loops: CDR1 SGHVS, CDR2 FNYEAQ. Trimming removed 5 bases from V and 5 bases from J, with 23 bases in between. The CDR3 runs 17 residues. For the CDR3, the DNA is TGTGCCAGCAGCGCTAGGGAGGTAGCGCCTAAGGAAGATACGCAGTATTTT. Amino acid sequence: CASSAREVAPKEDTQYF. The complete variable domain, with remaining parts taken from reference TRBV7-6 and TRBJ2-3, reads GAGVSQSPRYKVTKRGQDVALRCDPISGHVSLYWYRQALGQGPEFLTYFNYEAQQDKSGLPNDRFSAERPEGSISTLTIQRTEQRDSAMYRCASSAREVAPKEDTQYFGPGTRLTVL.

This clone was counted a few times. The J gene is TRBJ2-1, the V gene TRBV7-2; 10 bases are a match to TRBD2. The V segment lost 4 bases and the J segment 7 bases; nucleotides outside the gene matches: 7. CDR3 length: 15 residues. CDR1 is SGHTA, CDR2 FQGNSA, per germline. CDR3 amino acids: CASSSSGSSWNEQFF. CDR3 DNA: TGTGCCAGCAGCTCTAGCGGGAGTTCATGGAATGAGCAGTTCTTC.

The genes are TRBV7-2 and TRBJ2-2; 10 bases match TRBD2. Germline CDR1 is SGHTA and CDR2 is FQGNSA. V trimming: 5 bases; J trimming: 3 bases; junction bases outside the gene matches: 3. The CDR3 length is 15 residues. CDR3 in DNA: TGTGCCAGCAGCGCCAGCGGGAGGGACACCGGGGAGCTGTTTTTT. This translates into CASSASGRDTGELFF.

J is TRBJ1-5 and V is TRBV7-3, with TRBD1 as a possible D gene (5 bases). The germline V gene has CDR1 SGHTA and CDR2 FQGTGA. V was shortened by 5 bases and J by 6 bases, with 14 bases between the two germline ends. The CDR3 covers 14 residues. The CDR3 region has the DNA TGTGCCAGCAGCCCTGCCTTGGGGGGTCAGCCCCAGCATTTT. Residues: CASSPALGGQPQHF.

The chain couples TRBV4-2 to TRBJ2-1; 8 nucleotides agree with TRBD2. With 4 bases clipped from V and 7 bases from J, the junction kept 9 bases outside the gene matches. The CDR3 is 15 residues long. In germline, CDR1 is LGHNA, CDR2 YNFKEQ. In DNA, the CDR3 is TGTGCCAGCAGCCTGACCGGGACTAGTGAGAATGAGCAGTTCTTC. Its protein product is CASSLTGTSENEQFF.

CDR3: CASSLKQDPGGNQPQHF. The CDR3 bases are TGTGCCAGCAGTTTGAAACAGGACCCCGGGGGCAATCAGCCCCAGCATTTT. The chain is built from TRBV27 and TRBJ1-5, with D possibly TRBD1 on 5 matching bases. Between the trimmed V and J ends, which lost 3 bases and 2 bases, there was a span of 17 bases. Looked up from germline, CDR1 is MNHEY and CDR2 is SMNVEV (reference sequence). This CDR3 is built from 17 residues.